This passage covers 8 T cell receptor beta chains from one sample sequenced in a study of vaccination and CD4 T cells after COVID-19 (dated 2022 in TCRdb). The library was generated by PCR. The data were produced on an Illumina iSeq 100. TCR sequencing of DNA from cultured CD4+ T cells used the Oncomine TCR Beta short-read assay at the Johns Hopkins FTIC core. TCRdb reprocessing: public reads trimmed at Q25 with fastp, clones called with MiXCR, in-frame beta chains kept. One record per CDR3 amino acid sequence lists the most common genes and DNA. In all, the sample holds roughly 6,600 distinct CDR3 sequences, and around 49% of those were seen once. The leading ten clones occupy more than 40% of the sample. The treatment or condition label of this sample denotes: roughly ten-day PBMC culture with coronavirus spike peptide pools or control peptides (ViraFEST assay). CD4+ T cells from unexposed donors were collected before the COVID-19 pandemic (2011-2018).

What these receptors recognize is not known. What was sequenced was CD4+ T cells from blood, cultured in vitro. These TCRs come from a human donor in good health.

This sequence joins TRBV20-1 and TRBJ2-5; 8 nucleotides match TRBD1. This CDR3 contains 13 residues. Per germline, CDR1 DFQATT and CDR2 SNEGSKA (reference sequence). Trimming took 6 bases from V and 5 from J; bases not matched to a gene: 8. CDR3 coding DNA: TGCAGTGCCCCAGGGGGCTCAGGGGAGACCCAGTACTTC. The encoded protein is CSAPGGSGETQYF.

The chain recombines TRBV6-1 with TRBJ2-3, with 7 bases identical to TRBD2. V was clipped by 6 bases and J by 0 bases; unmatched bases: 12. The CDR3 has 17 amino acids. Germline CDR1 reads MNHNS; CDR2 reads SASEGT. The CDR3 DNA sequence: TGTGCCAGCAGCGACCGGCCGGGAGCGGGGAGCACAGATACGCAGTATTTT. Translated: CASSDRPGAGSTDTQYF.

V gene TRBV6-4 combines with J gene TRBJ2-7; D is possibly TRBD1 (6 bases). Germline values: CDR1 MRHNA, CDR2 SNTAGT. Between the trimmed V and J ends, which lost 6 bases and 0 bases, there was a span of 15 bases. The CDR3 runs 15 residues. CDR3: CASSLERGTSYEQYF. The CDR3 DNA sequence: TGTGCCAGCAGCTTAGAAAGGGGGACCTCCTACGAGCAGTACTTC.

This clonotype has a handful of counts. The V and J genes are TRBV20-1 and TRBJ2-3; tentative D call: TRBD2 (6 bases). The CDR3 sequence is 12 residues long. Trimming cost V 1 base and J 11 bases, with 13 bases left between them. Germline V gene data show CDR1 as DFQATT and CDR2 as SNEGSKA (reference sequence). CDR3 in amino acids: CSARVVGRGQYF. CDR3 nucleotide sequence: TGCAGTGCTAGAGTTGTAGGGCGGGGGCAGTATTTT.

J is TRBJ2-5 and V is TRBV5-4; the D is unclear. This CDR3 contains 13 residues. Germline V CDR1 and CDR2: SGHNT, YYREEE (reference sequence). The V end was cut by 0 bases, the J end by 3 bases, with 6 bases between. CDR3 nucleotide sequence: TGTGCCAGCAGCTTGGCCCTGGAAGAGACCCAGTACTTC. Amino acids: CASSLALEETQYF.

The V call is TRBV15, the J call TRBJ1-1; perhaps TRBD1 as D (5 bases). The CDR3 runs to 14 residues. Trimming took off 5 bases at V and 1 base at J, with 11 bases between the two ends. Germline V gives CDR1 LNHNV, CDR2 YYDKDF (reference sequence). CDR3 sequence (DNA): TGTGCCACCAGCGCCGACAGCCCGAACACTGAAGCTTTCTTT. It codes for CATSADSPNTEAFF. The full variable domain, its missing parts supplied by reference TRBV15 and TRBJ1-1, is DAMVIQNPRYQVTQFGKPVTLSCSQTLNHNVMYWYQQKSSQAPKLLFHYYDKDFNNEADTPDNFQSRRPNTSFCFLDIRSPGLGDTAMYLCATSADSPNTEAFFGQGTRLTVV.

The chain uses TRBV12-3 or TRBV12-4 and TRBJ1-5; no definite D call. The CDR3 totals 14 residues. The ends were cut back, 5 bases at V and 2 bases at J, with 10 bases in the middle. The DNA for the CDR3 is TGTGCCAGCAGTCGGGTGGACGGCAATCAGCCCCAGCATTTT. Encoded protein: CASSRVDGNQPQHF.

This sequence joins TRBV15 and TRBJ2-7; 12 nucleotides match TRBD2. The germline V gene has CDR1 LNHNV and CDR2 YYDKDF (reference sequence). The CDR3 runs to 18 residues. Trimming cost V 0 bases and J 6 bases; bases outside gene matches: 12. CDR3 amino acids: CATSRDEFGLAGRFEQYF. CDR3 in DNA: TGTGCCACCAGCAGAGACGAGTTTGGACTAGCGGGACGCTTCGAGCAGTACTTC.